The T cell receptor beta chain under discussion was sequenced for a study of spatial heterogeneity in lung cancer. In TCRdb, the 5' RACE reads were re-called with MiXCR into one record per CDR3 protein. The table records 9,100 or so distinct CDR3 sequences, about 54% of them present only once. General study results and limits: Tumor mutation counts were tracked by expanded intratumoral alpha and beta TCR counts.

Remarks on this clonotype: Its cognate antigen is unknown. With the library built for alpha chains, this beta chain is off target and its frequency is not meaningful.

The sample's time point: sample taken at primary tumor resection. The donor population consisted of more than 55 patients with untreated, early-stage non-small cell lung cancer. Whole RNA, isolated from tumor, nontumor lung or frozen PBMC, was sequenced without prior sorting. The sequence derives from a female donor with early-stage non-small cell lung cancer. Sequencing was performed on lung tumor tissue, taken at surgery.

CDR3 bases: TGTGCCAGCACCCCACCCGGGGACTACGACTACAATGAGCAGTTCTTC. It is translated as CASTPPGDYDYNEQFF. The chain couples TRBV7-2 to TRBJ2-1, with 7 bases identical to TRBD2. CDR3 length: 16 amino acids. J was trimmed by 3 bases and V by 7 bases; bases with no gene match: 12. Germline CDR1 and CDR2: SGHTA and FQGNSA.